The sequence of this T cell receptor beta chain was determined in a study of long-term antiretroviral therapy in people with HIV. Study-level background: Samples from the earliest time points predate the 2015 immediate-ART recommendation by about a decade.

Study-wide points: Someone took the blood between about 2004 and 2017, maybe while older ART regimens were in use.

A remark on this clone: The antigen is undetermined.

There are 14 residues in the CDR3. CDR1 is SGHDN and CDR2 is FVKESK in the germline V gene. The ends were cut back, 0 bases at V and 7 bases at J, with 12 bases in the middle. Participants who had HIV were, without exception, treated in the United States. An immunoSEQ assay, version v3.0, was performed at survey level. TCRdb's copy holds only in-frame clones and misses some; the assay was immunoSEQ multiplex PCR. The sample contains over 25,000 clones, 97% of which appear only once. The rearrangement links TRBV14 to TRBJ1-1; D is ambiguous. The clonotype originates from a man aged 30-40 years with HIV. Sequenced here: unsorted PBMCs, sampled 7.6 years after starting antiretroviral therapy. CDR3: CASSQDISGIEAFF. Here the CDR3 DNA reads TGTGCCAGCAGCCAAGATATATCGGGCATTGAAGCTTTCTTT.